This TCR beta chain was identified during a study of T cell responses to AZD1222 COVID-19 vaccine. General observations from the study: Only six AZD1222 recipients tested seropositive at baseline.

V lost 1 base and J lost 6, with 11 bases in between. Looked up from germline, CDR1 is SGHTA and CDR2 is FQGNSA. This CDR3 comprises 14 residues. As concerns this clone: Its cognate antigen is unknown.

Assay: immunoSEQ multiplex PCR; the TCRdb copy retains only in-frame clones and omits some. In the table there are approximately 130,000 clones, roughly nine tenths of which are singletons. The V call is TRBV7-2, the J call TRBJ2-3; D gene ambiguous. The clonotype comes from an adult who received the AZD1222 COVID-19 vaccine. This material consisted of peripheral blood, taken 28 days after the second AZD1222 dose. The CDR3 DNA reads TGTGCCAGCAGCTTAGGGCTAAGCTCGGATACGCAGTATTTT. Residues: CASSLGLSSDTQYF.